This TCR beta chain was recovered during a study of T cell responses to AZD1222 COVID-19 vaccine. As to this clone: As yet, its antigen is unknown.

The CDR3 runs 13 residues. Trimming removed 5 bases at V and 7 bases at J, with 14 bases between. General study results and limits: Among those given AZD1222, only 6 or 7 were seropositive at baseline. Close to half of all spike-specific TCRs reportedly target regions of the variants that are unmutated. There were mostly white British donors and more females than males, and clonal diversity was possibly underestimated.

Repertoires were generated with immunoSEQ multiplex PCR, while TCRdb's copy carries only in-frame clones and drops some. The data contain about 92,000 clones, roughly nine tenths of them seen just once; the ten biggest clones take up under 10%. The rearrangement links TRBV12-3 or TRBV12-4 to TRBJ1-2; D is unclear. The sample in question was peripheral blood, obtained on day 0 of AZD1222 vaccination. The receptor was derived from an adult in good health. The CDR3 nucleotides read TGTGCCAGCAGTCCCCGCCGGCTGCCTGGCTACACCTTC. It codes for CASSPRRLPGYTF.